These 23 T cell receptor beta chains were all obtained from the same sample, sequenced in a study of blood T cells in healthy people across ages. Combining a sample-barcoded 5' primer with a J-beta primer mix, a second PCR ran for roughly 7 to 12 cycles. Each CDR3 protein is one row after TCRdb ran MiXCR on the 5' RACE reads. The sample carries about 830,000 distinct CDR3 sequences, around 68% recorded once. Sequenced input: blood. Receptors were obtained from a man aged 25 to 40 in good health.

V usage is TRBV10-3 and J usage is TRBJ2-4; 9 nucleotides match TRBD1. The J call may not be correct, given that the DNA end is closer to TRBJ2-7. The germline CDR1 and CDR2 sequences are ENHRY and SYGVKD. This CDR3 region has 15 residues. CDR3 loop: CAISGRDRAAYEQYF. The CDR3 DNA is TGTGCCATCAGTGGCCGGGACAGGGCCGCCTACGAGCAGTACTTC.

This chain joins TRBV27 and TRBJ1-2, with 8 bases aligning to TRBD1. There are 14 residues in the CDR3. From germline, CDR1 is MNHEY and CDR2 SMNVEV (reference sequence). The V segment lost 4 bases and the J segment 6 bases; nucleotides outside the gene matches: 7. The chain's CDR3 is CASSSADRVNGYTF. The CDR3 DNA sequence: TGTGCCAGCAGTTCCGCGGACAGGGTTAATGGCTACACCTTC.

This sequence joins TRBV29-1 and TRBJ2-7; D ambiguous. The CDR3 has 13 amino acids. The germline CDR1 and CDR2 sequences are SQVTM and ANQGSEA. V lost 1 base, J lost 0 bases, and 7 bases lay in between. The CDR3 here is CSVEVSSSYEQYF. The CDR3 DNA follows: TGCAGCGTTGAAGTCAGTAGCTCCTACGAGCAGTACTTC.

The chain carries TRBV28 and TRBJ2-7; maybe TRBD1 (5 bases). This CDR3 is 14 amino acids long. Germline assignment: CDR1 MDHEN and CDR2 SYDVKM. The V end lost 7 bases, the J end lost 0 bases, and 13 bases lay between the germline ends. Here the CDR3 reads CASKTQGISYEQYF. DNA of the CDR3: TGTGCCAGCAAGACCCAGGGAATCTCCTACGAGCAGTACTTC.

A few counts support this clonotype. V is TRBV10-3 and J is TRBJ2-1; a possible D gene is TRBD1 (6 bases). The CDR3 runs 15 residues. The V gene's germline CDR1 is ENHRY and CDR2 SYGVKD. Trimming shortened V by 4 bases and J by 3 bases, and 13 bases separated the two germline ends. CDR3 DNA: TGTGCCATCAGTGCCCGGGACATATTCTACAATGAGCAGTTCTTC. It translates to CAISARDIFYNEQFF.

The CDR3 is CSAEPHERGGTDTQYF. In nucleotides, the CDR3 is TGCAGTGCTGAGCCCCACGAGCGGGGGGGCACAGATACGCAGTATTTT. The V gene is TRBV20-1, the J gene TRBJ2-3, with 9 positions matching TRBD2. The CDR3 is made up of 16 amino acids. Trimming took 5 bases from V and 1 from J; bases not matched to a gene: 10. Germline V lookup: CDR1 DFQATT, CDR2 SNEGSKA (reference sequence).

The chain couples TRBV15 to TRBJ2-5; a weak D match, TRBD1 (5 bases). Germline loops: CDR1 LNHNV, CDR2 YYDKDF (reference sequence). Trimming removed 1 base from V and 3 bases from J, with 9 bases in between. The CDR3 runs to 14 residues. Here the CDR3 DNA reads TGTGCCACCAGCAGAGCCGGCAGGGAAGAGACCCAGTACTTC. This encodes CATSRAGREETQYF.

V usage is TRBV6-2 or TRBV6-3 and J usage is TRBJ2-5; 7 bases are shared with TRBD2. Germline loops: CDR1 MNHEY, CDR2 SVGEGT. The V gene end was trimmed by 0 bases and the J gene end by 5 bases; junction bases not matched to a gene: 15. This CDR3 has 18 amino acids. The CDR3 DNA is TGTGCCAGCAGTTACTCGAGTTCGGGGGGACTGAAAGAGGAGACCCAGTACTTC. It encodes CASSYSSSGGLKEETQYF.

This clonotype was counted only a few times. CDR3 DNA sequence: TGTGCCAGCAGTTACAGGGGGGAAGGCTACACCTTC. Its protein product is CASSYRGEGYTF. The V and J genes are TRBV6-5 and TRBJ1-2; D perhaps matches TRBD1 (6 bases). Trimming removed 2 bases at V and 8 bases at J, with 9 bases between. This CDR3 comprises 12 residues. Germline V CDR1 and CDR2: MNHEY, SVGAGI.

V and J are TRBV7-8 and TRBJ1-5; possibly TRBD1 for D (5 bases). The CDR3 totals 17 residues. Germline assignment: CDR1 SGHVS and CDR2 FQNEAQ. The V gene lost 2 bases and the J gene lost 3 bases, with 17 bases spanning the gap. The CDR3 DNA sequence: TGTGCCAGCAGCTTAAGTGGTCCAGGGCCCTTCAATCAGCCCCAGCATTTT. Its translation is CASSLSGPGPFNQPQHF.

The J gene is TRBJ2-5, the V gene TRBV7-2, with D possibly called TRBD1 or TRBD2 (6 bases each). The end of the DNA is better explained by TRBJ2-7, so the J call may be wrong. The germline CDR1 and CDR2 sequences are SGHTA and FQGNSA. The CDR3 contains 14 residues. The CDR3: CASSWGASAYEQYF. DNA for the CDR3: TGTGCCAGCAGCTGGGGGGCTAGCGCCTACGAGCAGTACTTC.

V and J are TRBV12-3 or TRBV12-4 and TRBJ2-1; D not resolved. Trimming shortened V by 2 bases and J by 8 bases, and 7 bases separated the two germline ends. The CDR3 totals 12 residues. The CDR3 here is CASSLLEDEQFF. Written as DNA, the CDR3 is TGTGCCAGCAGTTTATTAGAGGATGAGCAGTTCTTC.

As regards this clonotype: One end of the junction fails to match germline, which may point to a read error. This rearrangement joins TRBV3-1 to TRBJ2-4; 7 bases align to TRBD2. CDR1 LGHDT and CDR2 YNNKEL come from the germline V gene (reference sequence). This CDR3 comprises 16 residues. The CDR3 region has the DNA TGTGCCTGCAGCCAAGAGGTGGGGGGGACCAAAAACATTCAGTACTTC. Translating gives CACSQEVGGTKNIQYF.

The chain has TRBV9 and TRBJ1-5; D gene uncertain. Trimming cost V 4 bases and J 0 bases, with 11 bases left between them. This CDR3 spans 15 amino acids. Germline V gives CDR1 SGDLS, CDR2 YYNGEE. CDR3 sequence: CASSPRGYSNQPQHF. The CDR3 coding sequence is TGTGCCAGCAGCCCTCGGGGATATAGCAATCAGCCCCAGCATTTT.

The chain is built from TRBV6-6 and TRBJ2-7; 9 nucleotides match TRBD2. CDR3 length equals 16 residues. J gave up 1 base and V 6 bases, and 10 bases lay outside the gene matches. The V gene's germline CDR1 is MNHNY and CDR2 SVGAGI (reference sequence). DNA of the CDR3: TGTGCCAGCAGCAACCCCTGGAGCGGGGGGTCCTACGAGCAGTACTTC. Translated: CASSNPWSGGSYEQYF.

This chain connects TRBV5-5 to TRBJ2-1; D is unclear. The CDR3 length is 16 residues. The V and J ends lost 2 bases and 4 bases respectively, with 16 bases between them. CDR1 and CDR2 from the germline V gene are SGHKS and YYEKEE (reference sequence). CDR3 nucleotides: TGTGCCAGCAGCTTCACCTCAAGTTTTGGTTACAATGAGCAGTTCTTC. Residues: CASSFTSSFGYNEQFF.

The chain links TRBV28 to TRBJ2-7; 8 bases align to TRBD2. The J call may be wrong; the DNA end is better matched by TRBJ2-1. Germline V lookup: CDR1 MDHEN, CDR2 SYDVKM. The CDR3 consists of 17 residues. CDR3 amino acids: CASRPTTLTGGYNEQFF. For the CDR3, the DNA is TGTGCCAGCAGACCCACCACCTTGACGGGGGGGTACAATGAGCAGTTCTTC.

In the case of this clonotype: A read error may account for a junction end that differs from germline. This rearrangement joins TRBV11-3 to TRBJ2-1, with D maybe TRBD2 (7 bases). The CDR3 runs 14 residues. The germline CDR1 and CDR2 sequences are SGHNT and YENEEA. The CDR3 nucleotides read TGTGCCAGCAGCATAGAGGGGGGGCGGCATGAGCAGTTCTTC. Protein product: CASSIEGGRHEQFF.

This clonotype has more than one count but fewer than ten. V is TRBV29-1 and J is TRBJ2-3; TRBD1 aligns across 8 bases. Germline-derived CDR1 and CDR2 are SQVTM and ANQGSEA. V gave up 1 base and J gave up 2 bases; unmatched junction bases: 5. There are 15 residues in the CDR3. The CDR3 is CSVEGWTGFTDTQYF. The CDR3 DNA reads as TGCAGCGTTGAAGGGTGGACAGGGTTCACAGATACGCAGTATTTT.

This chain uses TRBV2 with TRBJ2-7; weak D call: TRBD2 (6 bases). The CDR3 has 12 amino acids. Trimming took 6 bases from V and 4 from J, leaving 10 bases between them. Germline lookup yields CDR1 SNHLY and CDR2 FYNNEI. CDR3 nucleotide sequence: TGTGCCAGCAGGATGGGGGGTTACGAGCAGTACTTC. Its protein product is CASRMGGYEQYF.

The chain has TRBV3-1 and TRBJ2-3, with 8 nucleotides matching TRBD2. The CDR3 has 14 residues. Per the germline V gene, CDR1 is LGHDT and CDR2 is YNNKEL (reference sequence). Trimming cost V 10 bases and J 2 bases; bases outside gene matches: 8. The CDR3 protein is CATAGGRFTDTQYF. The CDR3 DNA reads as TGTGCCACCGCGGGGGGAAGATTCACAGATACGCAGTATTTT.

Notes on this clonotype: Relative to the germline gene, one junction end is altered; a read error may explain this. The J gene is TRBJ2-7, the V gene TRBV4-3, with TRBD1 identical over 8 bases. The CDR3 is 14 amino acids. From germline, CDR1 is LGHNA and CDR2 YSLEER. As DNA, the CDR3 is TGTGCCAGCAGCCGCGGACAGGGCGGCTACGAGCAGTACTTC. It translates to CASSRGQGGYEQYF.

The genes are TRBV3-1 and TRBJ2-7; D remains ambiguous. From germline, CDR1 is LGHDT and CDR2 YNNKEL (reference sequence). V was shortened by 1 base and J by 6 bases, with 7 bases between the two germline ends. This CDR3 is built from 12 residues. The CDR3, as DNA: TGTGCCAGCAGCCAAGTGGACGGCGAGCAGTACTTC. Protein product: CASSQVDGEQYF.